This T cell receptor beta chain is from a study of CD8+CD57+ T cells in acquired aplastic anemia. For CDR3 and TCR beta VDJ profiling, genomic DNA was the template used. TCRdb itself ran the reads through MiXCR, one entry per CDR3 protein. The sample lists about 130,000 distinct CDR3 sequences; roughly 50% were seen once. Whole-study findings and limits: Both patients and controls carried the same twenty-nine CD8+ CDR3 sequences.

Germline V gives CDR1 SNHLY, CDR2 FYNNEI. The CDR3 covers 13 residues. Trimming removed 6 bases at V and 2 bases at J, with 8 bases between. By share, this clonotype ranks as medium-sized (0.01 to 0.1%). Its antigen is undetermined. This TCR derives from a human donor in good health, serving as a control. The sample was sorted CD4+, CD8+, or CD8+CD57+ T cells (not recorded which) from PBMCs. The chain joins TRBV2 to TRBJ1-5, with D hard to call. The CDR3 sequence: CASREWRNQPQHF. Here the CDR3 DNA reads TGTGCCAGCAGGGAATGGCGCAATCAGCCCCAGCATTTT. Drawing the rest from reference TRBV2 and TRBJ1-5, the complete variable domain is EPEVTQTPSHQVTQMGQEVILRCVPISNHLYFYWYRQILGQKVEFLVSFYNNEISEKSEIFDDQFSVERPDGSNFTLKIRSTKLEDSAMYFCASREWRNQPQHFGDGTRLSIL.